These T cell receptor beta chains were read from a single sample in a study of blood T cell repertoires in COVID-19. Sequenced by immunoSEQ multiplex PCR; TCRdb stores in-frame clones only, minus some. The sample lists fewer than 150,000 clones, around 76% seen once, with 2.3% in the top ten. The sample consisted of peripheral blood. Every receptor here comes from a man in his 70s with acute or convalescent COVID-19. CDR3s include the opening cysteine and the closing phenylalanine or tryptophan. D genes are given only for firm matches. Clone size is shown for a subset of rows, as once, few, many or a class of expanded clone.

length	size	J	D	V	DNA	CDR3
14	NA	TRBJ2-7	TRBD1	TRBV27	TGTGCCAGCAGTCCAGACAGGGAGTACGGCGAGCAGTACTTC	CASSPDREYGEQYF
18	NA	TRBJ2-2	TRBD1	TRBV9	TGTGCCAGCAGCGTATTTTCGGGACAGGGGATTTTCACCGGGGAGCTGTTTTTT	CASSVFSGQGIFTGELFF
12	NA	TRBJ1-1	NA	TRBV11-2	TGTGCCAGCAGCCCCGACGGGGGTTTGGCTTTCTTT	CASSPDGGLAFF
15	few	TRBJ2-3	TRBD2	TRBV5-4	TGTGCCAGCTCTAGCGGGGGGGCGGGCACAGATACGCAGTATTTT	CASSSGGAGTDTQYF
16	NA	TRBJ2-5	NA	TRBV7-3	TGTGCCAGCAGCTTAAGTTCTTGGGGTGCAGGGGAGACCCAGTACTTC	CASSLSSWGAGETQYF
15	NA	TRBJ2-7	TRBD1	TRBV24-1	TGTGCCACCAGTGATTGGGACAGTGCCACCTACGAGCAGTACTTC	CATSDWDSATYEQYF
16	NA	TRBJ1-2	NA	TRBV7-6	TGTGCCAGCAGCGAAAATTTTTGGGGACTGTCATATGGCTACACCTTC	CASSENFWGLSYGYTF
15	NA	TRBJ2-1	NA	TRBV19	TGTGCCAGTATGGTCACAGGGCGGTGGGACAATGAGCAGTTCTTC	CASMVTGRWDNEQFF
14	NA	TRBJ1-4	NA	TRBV4-3	TGCGCCAGCAGCCCACGACAGGACCCGGCGGAACTGTTTTTT	CASSPRQDPAELFF
14	NA	TRBJ1-3	TRBD1	TRBV30	TGTGCCTGGAGTGATAGGACAGGGGCAAACACCATATATTTT	CAWSDRTGANTIYF
16	NA	TRBJ2-1	NA	TRBV5-1	TGCGCCAGCATAATGGGGGCCCCCGACTCCTACAATGAGCAGTTCTTC	CASIMGAPDSYNEQFF
19	medium-sized	TRBJ2-2	TRBD2	TRBV4-2	TGTGCCAGCAGCCAAGGAGAGGCTAGCGGGGGACTTAACACCGGGGAGCTGTTTTTT	CASSQGEASGGLNTGELFF